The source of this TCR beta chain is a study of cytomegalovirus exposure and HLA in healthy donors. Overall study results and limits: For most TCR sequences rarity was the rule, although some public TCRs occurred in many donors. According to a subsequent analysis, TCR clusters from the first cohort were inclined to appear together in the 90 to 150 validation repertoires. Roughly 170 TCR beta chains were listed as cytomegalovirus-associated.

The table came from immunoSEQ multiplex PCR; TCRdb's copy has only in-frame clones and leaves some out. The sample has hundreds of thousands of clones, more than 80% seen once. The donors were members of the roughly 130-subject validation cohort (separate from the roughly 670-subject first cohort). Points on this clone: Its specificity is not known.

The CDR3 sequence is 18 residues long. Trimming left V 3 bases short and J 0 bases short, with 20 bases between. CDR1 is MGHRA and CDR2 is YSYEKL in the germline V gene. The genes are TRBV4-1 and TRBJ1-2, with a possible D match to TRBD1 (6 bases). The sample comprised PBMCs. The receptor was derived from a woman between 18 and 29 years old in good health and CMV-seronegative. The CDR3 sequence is CASSHPYRVANSNYGYTF. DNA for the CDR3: TGCGCCAGCAGCCATCCTTACAGGGTGGCCAACTCTAACTATGGCTACACCTTC.